This is a list of T cell receptor beta chains from one sample in a study of shared clonotypes between healthy human individuals. Measured with immunoSEQ multiplex PCR; TCRdb has only the in-frame clones, and not every one. Of nearly 600,000 clones listed, nearly 97% were seen once; the top ten hold 0.09% to 0.13%. The specimen was naive CD8+ T cells sorted from blood. These receptors were obtained from a woman in her twenties or thirties in good health. The CDR3 runs from the conserved cysteine through the conserved F or W. The D gene is left open where the match is weak. Not all rows give a size; the values are once, few, many and, for expanded clones, a class.

V: TRBV5-1
length: 15
J: TRBJ1-1
D: TRBD1
size: NA
CDR3: CASSTGQGMNTEAFF
DNA: TGCGCCAGCAGCACCGGACAGGGGATGAACACTGAAGCTTTCTTT

V: TRBV25-1
length: 14
J: TRBJ1-5
D: TRBD1
size: NA
CDR3: CASGGQGSNQPQHF
DNA: TGTGCCAGCGGGGGACAGGGGAGCAATCAGCCCCAGCATTTT

V: TRBV14
length: 17
J: TRBJ1-1
D: TRBD1
size: NA
CDR3: CASSQDAGGLMNTEAFF
DNA: TGTGCCAGCAGCCAAGATGCAGGGGGACTGATGAACACTGAAGCTTTCTTT

V: TRBV5-4
length: 13
J: TRBJ2-2
D: NA
size: once
CDR3: CASSVTGTGELFF
DNA: TGTGCCAGCAGCGTAACAGGGACCGGGGAGCTGTTTTTT

V: TRBV29-1
length: 15
J: TRBJ1-3
D: TRBD1
size: NA
CDR3: CSVAYRGGDGNTIYF
DNA: TGCAGCGTTGCTTACAGGGGTGGCGATGGAAACACCATATATTTT

V: TRBV19
length: 14
J: TRBJ2-1
D: NA
size: NA
CDR3: CASSVRRNYNEQFF
DNA: TGTGCCAGTTCGGTCAGGAGAAACTACAATGAGCAGTTCTTC

V: TRBV29-1
length: 14
J: TRBJ2-7
D: TRBD2
size: NA
CDR3: CSVGTSGRSNEQYF
DNA: TGCAGCGTTGGGACTAGCGGGAGAAGCAACGAGCAGTACTTC

V: TRBV6-1
length: 13
J: TRBJ2-1
D: NA
size: NA
CDR3: CASRQENYNEQFF
DNA: TGTGCCAGCAGGCAGGAAAATTACAATGAGCAGTTCTTC

V: TRBV25-1
length: 13
J: TRBJ2-3
D: TRBD1
size: NA
CDR3: CASSDRVSRTQYF
DNA: TGTGCCAGCTCCGACAGGGTCTCCCGTACGCAGTATTTT

V: TRBV27
length: 15
J: TRBJ2-1
D: NA
size: NA
CDR3: CASTFSPGAYNEQFF
DNA: TGTGCCAGCACCTTTAGTCCGGGAGCCTACAATGAGCAGTTCTTC